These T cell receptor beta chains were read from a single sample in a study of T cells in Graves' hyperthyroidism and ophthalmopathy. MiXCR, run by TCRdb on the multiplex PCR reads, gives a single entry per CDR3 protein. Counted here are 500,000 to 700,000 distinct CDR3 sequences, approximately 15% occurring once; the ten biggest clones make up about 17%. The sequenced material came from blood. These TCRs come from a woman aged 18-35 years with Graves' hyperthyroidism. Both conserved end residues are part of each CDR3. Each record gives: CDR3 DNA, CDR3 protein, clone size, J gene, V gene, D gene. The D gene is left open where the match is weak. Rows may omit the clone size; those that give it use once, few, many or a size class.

TGTGCCAGCAGCCAGGCGATGGGGTTGGTCAAAAACAGTCAGTACTTC	CASSQAMGLVKNSQYF	.	TRBJ2-4	TRBV7-9	.
TGTGCCAGCGCCGCGAATAGGGCAGGCAATGAGCAGTTCTTC	CASAANRAGNEQFF	many	TRBJ2-1	TRBV2	.
TGCGCCAGCAGCCAGTCGGACAGGGTCTGGACTGAAGCTTTCTTT	CASSQSDRVWTEAFF	.	TRBJ1-1	TRBV4-1	TRBD1
TGTGCCAGCAGCTTAATAGGGTTTTTGGGGGTCGATGAGCAGTTCTTC	CASSLIGFLGVDEQFF	few	TRBJ2-1	TRBV7-9	.
TGTGCCAGCAGCCCCGGGGTAACGTCCTACGAGCAGTACTTC	CASSPGVTSYEQYF	.	TRBJ2-7	TRBV5-4	.
TGCAGTGCTAGAGATAGGGTCGGGGGGGAGCAGTTCTTC	CSARDRVGGEQFF	few	TRBJ2-1	TRBV20-1	TRBD2
TGCGCCAGCAGCCAGGGGGAAATAAGATACAATGAGCAGTTCTTC	CASSQGEIRYNEQFF	many	TRBJ2-1	TRBV5-1	TRBD1
TGCGCCAGCAGCCAGACGGGGCCGTCGCCGGGCTACACCTTC	CASSQTGPSPGYTF	few	TRBJ1-2	TRBV4-1	.
TGTGCCAGCAGGGACCTCGAACAGGGGCGCTGGTACGAGCAGTACTTC	CASRDLEQGRWYEQYF	many	TRBJ2-7	TRBV2	TRBD1
TGTGCCAGCAGTTTATTTTTAGGGTGGACTATAAAAAATGAGCAGTTCTTC	CASSLFLGWTIKNEQFF	.	TRBJ2-1	TRBV28	.
TGTGCCAGCAGCTGGTCCGGTCGTAGACTAGCGGGCACCAATGAGCAGTTCTTC	CASSWSGRRLAGTNEQFF	many	TRBJ2-1	TRBV11-2	TRBD2
TGTGCCAGCAGTTCGCTCCAGAGCGGAAAGCCCCAGCATTTT	CASSSLQSGKPQHF	.	TRBJ1-5	TRBV6-1	.
TGTGCCAGCAGCCTACGTTGGACCGCCGCCAATGAGCAGTTCTTC	CASSLRWTAANEQFF	many	TRBJ2-1	TRBV7-2	.
TGTGCCAGCAGCTTAGGGCCCGGTGCCGGGGAGCTGTTTTTT	CASSLGPGAGELFF	.	TRBJ2-2	TRBV7-9	.
TGTGCCAGCAGCCAAGACAGAGGGACTAGCGGGGGGGCCTACAATGAGCAGTTCTTC	CASSQDRGTSGGAYNEQFF	few	TRBJ2-1	TRBV4-2	TRBD2
TGTGCCAGCAGCTTTCCACGTGGGGGCACTGAAGCTTTCTTT	CASSFPRGGTEAFF	many	TRBJ1-1	TRBV11-2	.
TGCGCCAGCAGCTTGACCCAGGGTAGCTCCTACGAGCAGTACTTC	CASSLTQGSSYEQYF	many	TRBJ2-7	TRBV5-1	.
TGTGCCAGCTCACAACCGTTTAGGAGCTCTGGAAACACCATATATTTT	CASSQPFRSSGNTIYF	.	TRBJ1-3	TRBV18	.
TGTGCCACCGCGGACGGAGATAGCAATCAGCCCCAGCATTTT	CATADGDSNQPQHF	few	TRBJ1-5	TRBV10-3	.
TGTGCCAGCAGCCCCGGGACAGGGGAGCTGTTTTTT	CASSPGTGELFF	many	TRBJ2-2	TRBV12-3/TRBV12-4	.
TGTGCCAGCAGCCCCCAACTACTCATAAAGGGGGGGAACACTGAAGCTTTCTTT	CASSPQLLIKGGNTEAFF	few	TRBJ1-1	TRBV16	.
TGTGCCAGCAGTTCCCGAACGACTAGCGGGGGGGCCTCCCCCACAGATACGCAGTATTTT	CASSSRTTSGGASPTDTQYF	.	TRBJ2-3	TRBV6-2/TRBV6-3	TRBD2
TGTGCCAGCAGCCAAGTGGTAGGGGCCTATAGCGGGAGAGTTAACAATGAGCAGTTCTTC	CASSQVVGAYSGRVNNEQFF	.	TRBJ2-1	TRBV4-2	TRBD2
TGTGCCTGGAGTGTACCAAGCGGGAGGGGTGAGCAGTTCTTC	CAWSVPSGRGEQFF	few	TRBJ2-1	TRBV30	TRBD2
TGTGCCAGCAGTGATGCGTCTTCTACCTACGAGCAGTACTTC	CASSDASSTYEQYF	few	TRBJ2-7	TRBV25-1	.
TGCAGCGTTGTAAAGGAATCTGGAAACACCATATATTTT	CSVVKESGNTIYF	.	TRBJ1-3	TRBV29-1	.
TGTGCCAGCCATAGGACCGTTGCGCAAGAGACCCAGTACTTC	CASHRTVAQETQYF	.	TRBJ2-5	TRBV28	.
TGTGCCAGCAGGGACGGAGCAATCCAGCCCCAGCATTTT	CASRDGAIQPQHF	many	TRBJ1-5	TRBV12-3/TRBV12-4	.
TGTGCCAGCAGTTCAGAGGGGGCTGACTATGGCTACACCTTC	CASSSEGADYGYTF	.	TRBJ1-2	TRBV12-3/TRBV12-4	TRBD1
TGTGCCTGGAGTGTAATGGGTGGGCAGCCCCAGCATTTT	CAWSVMGGQPQHF	many	TRBJ1-5	TRBV30	.
TGTGCCACCACGAGGGGGATCAATCAGCCCCAGCATTTT	CATTRGINQPQHF	many	TRBJ1-5	TRBV2	.
TGTGCCAGCAGCTTAAATCGGAGGGACCAGTACTTC	CASSLNRRDQYF	many	TRBJ2-5	TRBV7-2	.
TGTGCCAGCAGTTACTCGTCCGGGACAACTTCTTACAGGTGGCTGAGCTCCTACAATGAGCAGTTCTTC	CASSYSSGTTSYRWLSSYNEQFF	few	TRBJ2-1	TRBV6-2/TRBV6-3	.
TGTGCCAGCCAGCCCCTGCGAACTGAAGCTTTCTTT	CASQPLRTEAFF	.	TRBJ1-1	TRBV2	.
TGTGCCAGCAGCCAACAGACAGGGAGAGGTGAAAAACTGTTTTTT	CASSQQTGRGEKLFF	.	TRBJ1-4	TRBV3-1	TRBD1
TGCAGTGCTAGAGATTTCCAGGGGGTGGCCACTGAAGCTTTCTTT	CSARDFQGVATEAFF	many	TRBJ1-1	TRBV20-1	TRBD1
TGTGCCAGCAGCTTAGGTACCAGTTGGGGTGGCTACACCTTC	CASSLGTSWGGYTF	few	TRBJ1-2	TRBV11-2	.
TGCGCCAGCAGCCAAGATCGGCAGGGGCAGATATATGGCTACACCTTC	CASSQDRQGQIYGYTF	.	TRBJ1-2	TRBV4-3	.
TGTGCCAGCAGTTTAAGAAGGACAGGGGATCAGCCCCAGCATTTT	CASSLRRTGDQPQHF	.	TRBJ1-5	TRBV27	TRBD1
TGCGCCAGCAGCCAATTTTCCAGGAACACTGGAGCTTTCTTT	CASSQFSRNTGAFF	.	TRBJ1-1	TRBV4-1	.
TGTGCCAGCAGTGTACGGCCCGAGCAGTACTTC	CASSVRPEQYF	.	TRBJ2-7	TRBV2	.
TGTGCCAGCAGCTTATCCCGAGGGACGAACACTGAAGCTTTCTTT	CASSLSRGTNTEAFF	.	TRBJ1-1	TRBV7-9	.
TGCAGTGCTAGAGAGTTAGAGAACACTGAAGCTTTCTTT	CSARELENTEAFF	.	TRBJ1-1	TRBV20-1	.
TGTGCCAGCAGTCCAGGACCCTCGGGTGTGTTGGAGCAGTACTTC	CASSPGPSGVLEQYF	few	TRBJ2-7	TRBV2	.
TGTGCCAGCAGCGTAGCCAGCGGGAGTATCGAGCAGTACTTC	CASSVASGSIEQYF	few	TRBJ2-7	TRBV9	TRBD2
TGTGCCACCCACAGGGGAAATGGCTACACCTTC	CATHRGNGYTF	many	TRBJ1-2	TRBV11-2	TRBD1
TGTGCCAGCAGTTTAGTGGGGCAGAAAAACAAAAACATTCAGTACTTC	CASSLVGQKNKNIQYF	many	TRBJ2-4	TRBV28	.
TGTGCCAGCACGACGGAGTCGGAGCCCCAGCATTTT	CASTTESEPQHF	few	TRBJ1-5	TRBV2	.
TGTGCCAGCAGTATCGTGGGAACTGGGGCCAACGTCCTGACTTTC	CASSIVGTGANVLTF	many	TRBJ2-6	TRBV2	.
TGTGCCAGCACCACAGGGGCGGATGGCTACACCTTC	CASTTGADGYTF	few	TRBJ1-2	TRBV25-1	TRBD1